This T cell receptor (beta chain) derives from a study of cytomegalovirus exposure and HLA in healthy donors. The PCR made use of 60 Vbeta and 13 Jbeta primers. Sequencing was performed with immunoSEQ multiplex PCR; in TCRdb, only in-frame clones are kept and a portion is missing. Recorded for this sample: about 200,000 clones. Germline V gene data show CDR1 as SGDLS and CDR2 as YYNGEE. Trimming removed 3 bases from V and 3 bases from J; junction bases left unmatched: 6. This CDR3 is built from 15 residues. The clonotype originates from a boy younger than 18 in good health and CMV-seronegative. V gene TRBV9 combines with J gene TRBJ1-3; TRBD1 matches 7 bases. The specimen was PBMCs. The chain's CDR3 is CASSERGQDGNTIYF. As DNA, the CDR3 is TGTGCCAGCAGCGAAAGGGGGCAGGATGGAAACACCATATATTTT. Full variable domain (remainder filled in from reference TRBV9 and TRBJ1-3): DSGVTQTPKHLITATGQRVTLRCSPRSGDLSVYWYQQSLDQGLQFLIQYYNGEERAKGNILERFSAQQFPDLHSELNLSSLELGDSALYFCASSERGQDGNTIYFGEGSWLTVV.